The 9 T cell receptor beta chains listed next were all sequenced from one sample in a study of human T cells and chemical hapten exposure. The time point is: patch test 1, 2 weeks after DPC sensitization. The treatment was: therapeutic diphenylcyclopropenone sensitization with weekly scalp DPC. The template was total RNA from unfractionated whole blood. TCRdb reprocessed the RACE reads via MiXCR and lists one record per CDR3 protein. The data hold fewer than 45,000 distinct CDR3 sequences, with 3% to 4.5% observed a single time. The sequencing used whole blood, collected in connection with sensitization to the hapten diphenylcyclopropenone (DPC). These receptors were collected from a man aged 45 to 65 with alopecia areata. Some clones in this sample may be carry-over from other donors' samples.

There are many counts of this clonotype. The chain uses TRBV24-1 and TRBJ2-2; 10 positions match TRBD2. Germline V gene lookup returns CDR1 KGHDR and CDR2 SFDVKD. The junction had 8 bases not matched to a gene; V was cut back by 4 bases and J by 4 bases. The CDR3 loop spans 17 amino acids. DNA of the CDR3: TGTGCCACCAGTGACTCCTTAGCGGGAGGCATCACCGGGGAGCTGTTTTTT. This translates into CATSDSLAGGITGELFF.

A note on this clonotype: A junction end diverges from the germline sequence, so it may reflect a read error. This chain links TRBV5-1 with TRBJ1-5; 12 bases fit TRBD1. Germline CDR1 is SGHRS and CDR2 is YFSETQ. This CDR3 has 15 amino acids. The CDR3 DNA is TGCACCAGCAGCCCGGGACAGGGGGCAGGCCAGCCCCAGCATTTT. This gives the protein CTSSPGQGAGQPQHF.

This clonotype was counted ten times or more. The J gene is TRBJ1-1, the V gene TRBV7-9, with TRBD1 identical over 7 bases. The length of the CDR3 is 12 residues. V shed 8 bases and J 8 bases; nucleotides not matched to a gene: 8. CDR1 and CDR2 (germline): SEHNR, FQNEAQ (reference sequence). The CDR3: CASAAGGREAFF. CDR3 nucleotides: TGTGCCAGCGCAGCAGGGGGGCGGGAAGCTTTCTTT.

This clonotype was recorded at least ten times. The V call is TRBV20-1, the J call TRBJ2-1; 14 nucleotides agree with TRBD2. This CDR3 spans 19 amino acids. J was trimmed by 9 bases and V by 1 base; bases with no gene match: 17. Germline V gene sequence: CDR1 DFQATT, CDR2 SNEGSKA (reference sequence). CDR3 sequence reads: CSARAGLAGGRKDVGEQFF. The CDR3 bases are TGCAGTGCTAGAGCCGGACTAGCGGGAGGACGGAAAGATGTGGGTGAGCAGTTCTTC.

The V and J genes are TRBV29-1 and TRBJ2-7; TRBD2 aligns across 11 bases. V shed 2 bases, J shed 6 bases, and the junction held 6 bases outside the gene matches. Germline lookup yields CDR1 SQVTM and CDR2 ANQGSEA. The length of the CDR3 is 14 residues. This chain's CDR3 is CSVELAGGRSEQYF. CDR3 nucleotide sequence: TGCAGCGTTGAACTAGCGGGAGGCAGGAGCGAGCAGTACTTC.

This clonotype was seen repeatedly, ten times or more. The chain couples TRBV11-3 to TRBJ2-3, with 11 bases that match TRBD2. With V trimmed by 5 bases and J by 5 bases, 12 bases remained unmatched. CDR3 length: 17 residues. Germline loops: CDR1 SGHNT, CDR2 YENEEA. The CDR3 DNA is TGTGCCAGCAGCACATCGGGCCTAGCGGGAGGTGGAGATACGCAGTATTTT. It encodes CASSTSGLAGGGDTQYF.

This clonotype appeared many times. This chain uses TRBV30 with TRBJ1-6; the D is unclear. Germline V gene data show CDR1 as GTSNPN and CDR2 as SVGIG (reference sequence). The V end was cut by 3 bases, the J end by 8 bases, with 17 bases between. The CDR3 loop spans 15 amino acids. The CDR3 sequence: CAWRKAGSDYSPLHF. CDR3 nucleotides: TGTGCCTGGAGGAAGGCGGGGTCGGATTATTCACCCCTCCACTTT.

This sequence joins TRBV2 and TRBJ1-6; tentatively, D is TRBD1 (6 bases). CDR1 SNHLY and CDR2 FYNNEI come from the germline V gene. With 6 bases removed from V and 10 bases from J, the gap between germline ends came to 16 bases. The CDR3 runs 14 residues. The CDR3 nucleotides are TGTGCCAGCAGATATACAGGGAATGAGTCACCCCTCCACTTT. Amino acid sequence: CASRYTGNESPLHF.

At least ten counts were recorded for this clonotype. Here the CDR3 reads CASSEGRGSPLHF. The CDR3 DNA is TGCGCCAGCAGTGAGGGCCGCGGTTCACCCCTCCACTTT. J is TRBJ1-6 and V is TRBV10-2, with unresolved D. CDR1 and CDR2 from the germline V gene are WSHSY and SAAADI. Trimming took 2 bases from V and 9 from J, leaving 8 bases between them. CDR3 size: 13 residues.